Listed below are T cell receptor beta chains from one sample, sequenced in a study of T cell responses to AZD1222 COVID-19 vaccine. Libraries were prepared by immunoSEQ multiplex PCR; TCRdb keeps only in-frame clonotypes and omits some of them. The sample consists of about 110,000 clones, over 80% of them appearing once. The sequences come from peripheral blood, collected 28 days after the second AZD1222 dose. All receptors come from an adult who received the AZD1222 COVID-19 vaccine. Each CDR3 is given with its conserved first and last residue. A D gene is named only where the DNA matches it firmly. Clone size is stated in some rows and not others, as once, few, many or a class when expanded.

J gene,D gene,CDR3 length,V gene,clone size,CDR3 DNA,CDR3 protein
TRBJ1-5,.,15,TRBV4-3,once,TGCGCCAGCAGCCAAGGTATAGCCCCGAATCAGCCCCAGCATTTT,CASSQGIAPNQPQHF
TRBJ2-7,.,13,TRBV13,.,TGTGCCAGCAGCTTAGGCCACAGCTACGAGCAGTACTTC,CASSLGHSYEQYF
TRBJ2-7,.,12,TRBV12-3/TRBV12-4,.,TGTGCCAGCAGTTTAGTTCCCTACGAGCAGTACTTC,CASSLVPYEQYF
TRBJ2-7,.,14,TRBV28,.,TGTGCCAGCACCTTTGGACGGGGAGGCTACGAGCAGTACTTC,CASTFGRGGYEQYF
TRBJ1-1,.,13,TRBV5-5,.,TGTGCCAGCAGCTTGTGGCTGAACACTGAAGCTTTCTTT,CASSLWLNTEAFF
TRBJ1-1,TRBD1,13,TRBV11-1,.,TGTGCCAGCAGGCACAGGGGAAACACTGAAGCTTTCTTT,CASRHRGNTEAFF
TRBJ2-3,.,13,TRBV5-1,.,TGCGCCAGCAGCTCGTGGGGGCAGGATACGCAGTATTTT,CASSSWGQDTQYF
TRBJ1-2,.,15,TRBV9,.,TGTGCCAGCAGCGTGCGCAGGGAAATGAGCTATGGCTACACCTTC,CASSVRREMSYGYTF
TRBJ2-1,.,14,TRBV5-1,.,TGCGCCAGCAGCCCCCATCCTATTTACAATGAGCAGTTCTTC,CASSPHPIYNEQFF
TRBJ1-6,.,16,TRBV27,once,TGTGCCAGCAGTTTACGTAGTAGCTCCTATAATTCACCCCTCCACTTT,CASSLRSSSYNSPLHF
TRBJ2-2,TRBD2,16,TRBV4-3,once,TGCGCCAGCAGCCCACAAGCGGGAGGGCAATTGGGGGAGCTGTTTTTT,CASSPQAGGQLGELFF
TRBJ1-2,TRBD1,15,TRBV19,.,TGTGCCAGTAGTGCAATGCGGACAGGGTTTAATGGCTACACCTTC,CASSAMRTGFNGYTF
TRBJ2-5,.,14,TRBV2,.,TGTGCCAGCAGTGAAGGACTGGAGCCGGAGACCCAGTACTTC,CASSEGLEPETQYF
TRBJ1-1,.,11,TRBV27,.,TGTGCCAGCGGGATGAACACTGAAGCTTTCTTT,CASGMNTEAFF
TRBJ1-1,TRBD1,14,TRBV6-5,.,TGTGCCAGCAGCCCCCGGGGGACAGGGGCTGAAGCTTTCTTT,CASSPRGTGAEAFF
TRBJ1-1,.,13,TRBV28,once,TGTGCCAGCAGTTTGCAGGGCCCCACTGAAGCTTTCTTT,CASSLQGPTEAFF
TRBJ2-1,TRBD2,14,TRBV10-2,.,TGCGCCAGCAGTGAAAGCGGGGAGTACAATGAGCAGTTCTTC,CASSESGEYNEQFF
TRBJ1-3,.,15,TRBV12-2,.,TGTGCAAGTCGCTTAGACAGGGGACGTGGAAACACCATATATTTT,CASRLDRGRGNTIYF
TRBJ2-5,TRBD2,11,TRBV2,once,TGTGCCAGCAGTGCGGCGGGGGGCAATTACTTC,CASSAAGGNYF
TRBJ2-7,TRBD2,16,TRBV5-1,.,TGCGCCAGCAGCTTGGCCCGGGCTAGCGGGGACGTTGAGCAGTACTTC,CASSLARASGDVEQYF
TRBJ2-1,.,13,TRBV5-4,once,TGTGCCAGCAGCTCACCATTGAGGGATGAGCAGTTCTTC,CASSSPLRDEQFF
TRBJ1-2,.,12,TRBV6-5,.,TGTGCCAGCAGACCAGGGACGGCTGGCTACACCTTC,CASRPGTAGYTF
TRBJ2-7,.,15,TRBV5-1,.,TGCGCCAGCAGCTTGGGGCACAGGGCGTTAGACGAGCAGTACTTC,CASSLGHRALDEQYF
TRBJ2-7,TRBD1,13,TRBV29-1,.,TGCAGCGTTGGACAGGGGGGGCTCTACGAGCAGTACTTC,CSVGQGGLYEQYF
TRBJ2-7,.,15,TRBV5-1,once,TGCGCCAGCAGCTCCTCCCCCGGGGCATCCTACGAGCAGTACTTC,CASSSSPGASYEQYF
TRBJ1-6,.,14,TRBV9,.,TGTGCCAGCAGCGTAGCCCAAGGCTATTCACCCCTCCACTTT,CASSVAQGYSPLHF
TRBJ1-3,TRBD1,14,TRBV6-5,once,TGTGCCAGCAGGTCAGGGGGCACCGGGAACACCATATATTTT,CASRSGGTGNTIYF
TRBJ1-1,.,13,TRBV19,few,TGTGCCAGTAGTCCGGCCTTGAACACTGAAGCTTTCTTT,CASSPALNTEAFF
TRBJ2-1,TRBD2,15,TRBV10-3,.,TGTGCCATCGGGGGACTAGCGGGCGGCAACAATGAGCAGTTCTTC,CAIGGLAGGNNEQFF
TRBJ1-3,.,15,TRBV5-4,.,TGTGCCAGCAGCTTGGCGGGGGCCTCTGGAAACACCATATATTTT,CASSLAGASGNTIYF
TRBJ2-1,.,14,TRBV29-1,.,TGCAGCGTTGTTCGGACTTTGGACTACAATGAGCAGTTCTTC,CSVVRTLDYNEQFF
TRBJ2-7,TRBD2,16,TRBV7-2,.,TGTGCCAGCAGCTTAACCTTAGTACTAGCGGGAAGCGAGCAGTACTTC,CASSLTLVLAGSEQYF
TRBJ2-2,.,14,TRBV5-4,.,TGTGCCAGCAGCCGGACCCCGGTGGCCGGGGAGCTGTTTTTT,CASSRTPVAGELFF
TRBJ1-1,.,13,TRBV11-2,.,TGTGCCAGCAGCCAGATCACAGGGATTGAAGCTTTCTTT,CASSQITGIEAFF